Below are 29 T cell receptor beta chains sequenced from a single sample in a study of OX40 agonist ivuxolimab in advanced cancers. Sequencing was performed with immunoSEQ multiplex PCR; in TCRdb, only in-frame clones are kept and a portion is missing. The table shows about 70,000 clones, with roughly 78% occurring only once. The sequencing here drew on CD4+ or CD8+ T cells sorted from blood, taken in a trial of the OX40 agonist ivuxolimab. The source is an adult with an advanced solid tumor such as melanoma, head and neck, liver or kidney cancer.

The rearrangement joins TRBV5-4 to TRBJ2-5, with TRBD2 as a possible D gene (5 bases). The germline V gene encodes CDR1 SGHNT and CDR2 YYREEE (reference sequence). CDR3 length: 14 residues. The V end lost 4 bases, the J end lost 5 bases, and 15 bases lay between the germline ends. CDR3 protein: CASSPDVGGETQYF. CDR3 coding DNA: TGTGCCAGCAGCCCCGACGTGGGCGGGGAGACCCAGTACTTC.

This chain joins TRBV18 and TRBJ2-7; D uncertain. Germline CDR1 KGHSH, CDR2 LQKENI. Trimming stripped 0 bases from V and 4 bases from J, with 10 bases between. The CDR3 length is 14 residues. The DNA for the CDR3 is TGTGCCAGCTCACCACCGGCTGACCCGTACGAGCAGTACTTC. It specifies CASSPPADPYEQYF.

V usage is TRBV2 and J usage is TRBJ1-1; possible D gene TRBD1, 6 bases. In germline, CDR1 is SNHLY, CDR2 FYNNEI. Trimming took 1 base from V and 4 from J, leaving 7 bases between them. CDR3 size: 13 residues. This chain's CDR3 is CASSEETGTEAFF. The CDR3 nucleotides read TGTGCCAGCAGTGAAGAGACAGGCACTGAAGCTTTCTTT.

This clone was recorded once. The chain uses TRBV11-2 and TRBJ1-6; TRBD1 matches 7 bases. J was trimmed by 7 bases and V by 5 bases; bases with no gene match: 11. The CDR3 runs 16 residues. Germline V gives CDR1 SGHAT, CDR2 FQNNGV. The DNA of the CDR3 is TGTGCCAGCAGCGACACCGACAGGGTACAGAATTCACCCCTCCACTTT. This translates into CASSDTDRVQNSPLHF.

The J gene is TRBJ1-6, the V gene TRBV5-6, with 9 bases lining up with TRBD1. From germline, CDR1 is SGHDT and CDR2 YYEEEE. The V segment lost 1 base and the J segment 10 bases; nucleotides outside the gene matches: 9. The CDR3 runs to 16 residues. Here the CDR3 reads CASSLKQGASVSPLHF. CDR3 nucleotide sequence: TGTGCCAGCAGCTTGAAACAGGGGGCCTCTGTGTCACCCCTCCACTTT.

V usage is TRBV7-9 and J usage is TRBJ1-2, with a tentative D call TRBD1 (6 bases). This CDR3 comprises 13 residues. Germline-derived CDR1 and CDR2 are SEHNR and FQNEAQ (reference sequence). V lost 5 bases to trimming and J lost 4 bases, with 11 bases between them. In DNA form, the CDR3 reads TGTGCCAGCAGCCAGGGACACCTCTATGGCTACACCTTC. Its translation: CASSQGHLYGYTF.

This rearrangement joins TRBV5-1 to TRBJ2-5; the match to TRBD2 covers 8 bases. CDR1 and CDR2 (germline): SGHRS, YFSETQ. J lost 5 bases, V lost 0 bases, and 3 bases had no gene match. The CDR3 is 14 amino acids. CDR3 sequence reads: CASSLDPGGETQYF. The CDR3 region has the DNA TGCGCCAGCAGCTTGGACCCGGGAGGGGAGACCCAGTACTTC.

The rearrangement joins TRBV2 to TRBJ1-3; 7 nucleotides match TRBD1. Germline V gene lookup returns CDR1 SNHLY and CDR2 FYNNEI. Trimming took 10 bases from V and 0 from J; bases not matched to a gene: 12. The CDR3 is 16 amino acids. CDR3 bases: TGTGCCACGCTCCCGGGACAGATCGGCTCTGGAAACACCATATATTTT. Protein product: CATLPGQIGSGNTIYF.

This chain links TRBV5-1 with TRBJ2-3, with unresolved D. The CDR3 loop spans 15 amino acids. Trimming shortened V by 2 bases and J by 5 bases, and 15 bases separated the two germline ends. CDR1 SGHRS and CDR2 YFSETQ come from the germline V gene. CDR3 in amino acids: CASSFVSTRGDTQYF. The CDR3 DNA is TGCGCCAGCAGCTTTGTATCGACAAGAGGAGATACGCAGTATTTT.

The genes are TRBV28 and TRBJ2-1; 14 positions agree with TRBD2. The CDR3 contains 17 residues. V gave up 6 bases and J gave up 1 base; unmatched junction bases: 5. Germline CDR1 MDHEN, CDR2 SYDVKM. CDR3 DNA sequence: TGTGCCAGCAGCGGACTAGCGGGAGGCGGGTCCTACAATGAGCAGTTCTTC. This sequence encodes CASSGLAGGGSYNEQFF.

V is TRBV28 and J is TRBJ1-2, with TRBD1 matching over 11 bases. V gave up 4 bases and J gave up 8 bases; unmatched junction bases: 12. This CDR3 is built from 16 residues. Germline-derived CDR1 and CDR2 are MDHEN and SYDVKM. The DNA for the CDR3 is TGTGCCAGCAGTTGGTCTGGGGACAGGGGGTTTAGCGGCTACACCTTC. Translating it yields CASSWSGDRGFSGYTF.

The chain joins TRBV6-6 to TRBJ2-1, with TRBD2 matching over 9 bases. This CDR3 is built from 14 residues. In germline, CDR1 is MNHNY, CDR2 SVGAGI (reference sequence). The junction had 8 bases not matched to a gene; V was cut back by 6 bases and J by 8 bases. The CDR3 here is CASRSASGTDEQFF. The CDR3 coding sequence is TGTGCCAGCAGATCTGCTAGCGGGACCGATGAGCAGTTCTTC.

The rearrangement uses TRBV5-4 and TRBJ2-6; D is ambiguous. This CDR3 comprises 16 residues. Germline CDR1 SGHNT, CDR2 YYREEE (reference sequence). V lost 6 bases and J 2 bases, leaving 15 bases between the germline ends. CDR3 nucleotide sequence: TGTGCCAGCAACACTTTCCATGGGGCTGGGGCCAACGTCCTGACTTTC. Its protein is CASNTFHGAGANVLTF.

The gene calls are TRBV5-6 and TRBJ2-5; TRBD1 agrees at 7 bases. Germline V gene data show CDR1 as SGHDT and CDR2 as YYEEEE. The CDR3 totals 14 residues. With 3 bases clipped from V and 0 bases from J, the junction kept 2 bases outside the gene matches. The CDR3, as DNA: TGTGCCAGCAGCTGGGGGACAGACCAAGAGACCCAGTACTTC. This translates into CASSWGTDQETQYF. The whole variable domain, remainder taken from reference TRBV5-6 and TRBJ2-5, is DAGVTQSPTHLIKTRGQQVTLRCSPKSGHDTVSWYQQALGQGPQFIFQYYEEEERQRGNFPDRFSGHQFPNYSSELNVNALLLGDSALYLCASSWGTDQETQYFGPGTRLLVL.

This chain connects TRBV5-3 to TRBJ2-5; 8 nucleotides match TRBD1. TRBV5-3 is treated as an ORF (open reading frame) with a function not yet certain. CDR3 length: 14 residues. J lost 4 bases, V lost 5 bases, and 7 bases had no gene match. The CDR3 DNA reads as TGTGCCAGAAGTCCTCTCAGGGGGCTAGAGACCCAGTACTTC. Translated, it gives CARSPLRGLETQYF.

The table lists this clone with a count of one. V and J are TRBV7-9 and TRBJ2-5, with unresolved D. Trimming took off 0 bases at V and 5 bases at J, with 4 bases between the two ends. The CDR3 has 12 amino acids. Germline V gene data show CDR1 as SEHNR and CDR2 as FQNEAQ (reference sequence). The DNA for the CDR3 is TGTGCCAGCAGCTTAGCGTGGGAGACCCAGTACTTC. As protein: CASSLAWETQYF.

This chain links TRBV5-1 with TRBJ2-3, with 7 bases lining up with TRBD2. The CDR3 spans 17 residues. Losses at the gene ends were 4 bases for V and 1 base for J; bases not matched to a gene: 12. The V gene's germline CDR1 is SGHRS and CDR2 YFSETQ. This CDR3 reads CASSGGGRGAGTDTQYF. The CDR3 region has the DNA TGCGCCAGCAGCGGTGGCGGGAGAGGTGCCGGCACAGATACGCAGTATTTT.

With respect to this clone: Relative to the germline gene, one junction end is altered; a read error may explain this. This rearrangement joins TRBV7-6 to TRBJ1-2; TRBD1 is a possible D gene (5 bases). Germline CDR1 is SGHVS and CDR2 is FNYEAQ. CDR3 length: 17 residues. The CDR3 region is CVSSSYPSGRINYGYTF. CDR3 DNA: TGTGTCAGCAGCTCGTACCCTTCGGGACGGATTAACTATGGCTACACCTTC.

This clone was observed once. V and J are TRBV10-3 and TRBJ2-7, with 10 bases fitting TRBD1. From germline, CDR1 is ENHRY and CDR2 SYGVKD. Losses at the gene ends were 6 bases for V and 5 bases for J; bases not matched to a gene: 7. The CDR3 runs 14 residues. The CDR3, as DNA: TGTGCCATCAGGGAGGGACAGGGGAATGACGAGCAGTACTTC. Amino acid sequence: CAIREGQGNDEQYF.

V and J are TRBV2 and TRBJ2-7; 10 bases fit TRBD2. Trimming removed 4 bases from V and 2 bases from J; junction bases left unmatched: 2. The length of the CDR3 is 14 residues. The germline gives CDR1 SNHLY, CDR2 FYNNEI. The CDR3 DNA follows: TGTGCCAGCAGTGCAAGCGGGAGGGCCTACGAGCAGTACTTC. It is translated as CASSASGRAYEQYF.

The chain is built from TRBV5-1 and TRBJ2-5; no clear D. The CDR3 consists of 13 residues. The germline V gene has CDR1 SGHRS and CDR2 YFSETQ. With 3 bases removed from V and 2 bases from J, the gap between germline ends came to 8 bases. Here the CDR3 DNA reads TGCGCCAGCAGCTCCTTTATTCAAGAGACCCAGTACTTC. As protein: CASSSFIQETQYF.

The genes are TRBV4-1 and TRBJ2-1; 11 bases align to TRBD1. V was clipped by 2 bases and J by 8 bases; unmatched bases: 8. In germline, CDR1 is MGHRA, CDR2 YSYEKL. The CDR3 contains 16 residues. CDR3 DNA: TGCGCCAGCAGCCAATTCGGACAGGGGGCACACTATGAGCAGTTCTTC. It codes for CASSQFGQGAHYEQFF.

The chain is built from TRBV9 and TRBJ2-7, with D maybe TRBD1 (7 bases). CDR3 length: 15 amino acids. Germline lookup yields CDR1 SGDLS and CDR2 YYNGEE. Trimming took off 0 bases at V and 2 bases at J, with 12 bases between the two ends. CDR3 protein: CASSVDPGGTYEQYF. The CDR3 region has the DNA TGTGCCAGCAGCGTAGATCCAGGGGGGACCTACGAGCAGTACTTC.

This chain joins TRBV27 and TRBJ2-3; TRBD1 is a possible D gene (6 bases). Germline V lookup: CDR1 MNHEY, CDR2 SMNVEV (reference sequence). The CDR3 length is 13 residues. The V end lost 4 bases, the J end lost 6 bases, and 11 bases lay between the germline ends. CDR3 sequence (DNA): TGTGCCAGCAGTTACTCGCAGGGGGATACGCAGTATTTT. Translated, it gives CASSYSQGDTQYF.

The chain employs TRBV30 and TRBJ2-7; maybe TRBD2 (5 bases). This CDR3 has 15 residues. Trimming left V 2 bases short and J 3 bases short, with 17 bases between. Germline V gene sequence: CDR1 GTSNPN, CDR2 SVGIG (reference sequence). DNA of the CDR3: TGTGCCTGGAGTTCCTTCCCGGACTCACGCTACGAGCAGTACTTC. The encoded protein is CAWSSFPDSRYEQYF.

CDR3 region: CASTRDAADTQYF. The DNA for the CDR3 is TGTGCCAGCACGCGGGATGCGGCAGATACGCAGTATTTT. V is TRBV2 and J is TRBJ2-3; possible D gene TRBD2, 6 bases. Germline CDR1 is SNHLY and CDR2 is FYNNEI. The CDR3 consists of 13 residues. Trimming cost V 7 bases and J 4 bases, with 12 bases left between them.

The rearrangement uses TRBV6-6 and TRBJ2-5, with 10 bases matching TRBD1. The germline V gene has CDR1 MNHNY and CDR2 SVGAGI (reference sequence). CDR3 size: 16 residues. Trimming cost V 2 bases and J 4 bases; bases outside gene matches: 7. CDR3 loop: CASSYPGQGDPETQYF. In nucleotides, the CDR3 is TGTGCCAGCAGTTACCCCGGACAGGGGGACCCAGAGACCCAGTACTTC.

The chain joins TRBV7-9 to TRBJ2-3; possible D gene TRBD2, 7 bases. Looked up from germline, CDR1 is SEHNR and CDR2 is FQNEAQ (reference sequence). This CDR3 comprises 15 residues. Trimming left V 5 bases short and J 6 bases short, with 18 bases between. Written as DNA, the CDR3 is TGTGCCAGCAGCCCGCCTCGGGGGAGGGGGGATACGCAGTATTTT. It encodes CASSPPRGRGDTQYF.

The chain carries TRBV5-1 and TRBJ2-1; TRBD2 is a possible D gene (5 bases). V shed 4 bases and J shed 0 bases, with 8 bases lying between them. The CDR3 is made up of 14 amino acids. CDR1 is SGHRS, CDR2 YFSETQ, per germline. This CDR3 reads CASSPGNSYNEQFF. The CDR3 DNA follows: TGCGCCAGCAGCCCCGGGAACTCCTACAATGAGCAGTTCTTC.